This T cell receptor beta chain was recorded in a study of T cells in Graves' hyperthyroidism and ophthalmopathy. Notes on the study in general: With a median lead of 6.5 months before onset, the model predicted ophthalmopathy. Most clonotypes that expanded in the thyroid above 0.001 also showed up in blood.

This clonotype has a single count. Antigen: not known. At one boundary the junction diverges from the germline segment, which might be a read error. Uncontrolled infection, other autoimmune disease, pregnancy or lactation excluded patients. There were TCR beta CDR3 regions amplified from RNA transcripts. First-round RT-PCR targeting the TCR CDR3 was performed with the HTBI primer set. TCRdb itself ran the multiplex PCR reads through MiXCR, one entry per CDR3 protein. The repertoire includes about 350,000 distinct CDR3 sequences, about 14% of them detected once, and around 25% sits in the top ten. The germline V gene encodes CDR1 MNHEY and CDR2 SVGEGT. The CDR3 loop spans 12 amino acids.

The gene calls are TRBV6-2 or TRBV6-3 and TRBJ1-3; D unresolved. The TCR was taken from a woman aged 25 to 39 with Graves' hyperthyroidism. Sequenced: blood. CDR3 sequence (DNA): TGTGCCGGCAGGTCCTCTGGAAACACCATATATTTT. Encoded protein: CAGRSSGNTIYF.